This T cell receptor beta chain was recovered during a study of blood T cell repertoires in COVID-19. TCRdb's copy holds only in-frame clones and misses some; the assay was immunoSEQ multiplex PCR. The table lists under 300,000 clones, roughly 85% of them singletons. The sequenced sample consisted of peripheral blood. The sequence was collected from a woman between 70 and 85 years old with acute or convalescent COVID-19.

The CDR3 region is CASSVGSINYNEQFF. DNA for the CDR3: TGTGCCAGCAGCGTAGGGTCTATTAACTACAATGAGCAGTTCTTC. This chain connects TRBV9 to TRBJ2-1; D is ambiguous. Trimming left V 0 bases short and J 3 bases short, with 10 bases between. The CDR3 has 15 residues. CDR1 is SGDLS and CDR2 is YYNGEE in the germline V gene.